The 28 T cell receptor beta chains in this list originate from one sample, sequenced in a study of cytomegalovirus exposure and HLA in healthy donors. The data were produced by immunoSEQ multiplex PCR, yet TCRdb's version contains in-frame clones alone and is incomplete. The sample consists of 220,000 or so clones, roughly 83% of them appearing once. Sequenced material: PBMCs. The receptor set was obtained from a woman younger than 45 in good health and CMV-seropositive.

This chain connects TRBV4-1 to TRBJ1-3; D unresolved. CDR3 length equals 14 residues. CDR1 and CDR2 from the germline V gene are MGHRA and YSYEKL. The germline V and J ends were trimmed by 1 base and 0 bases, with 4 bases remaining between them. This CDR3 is CASSQGSSGNTIYF. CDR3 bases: TGCGCCAGCAGCCAAGGAAGCTCTGGAAACACCATATATTTT.

CDR3 sequence: CASSESKGNYGYTF. As DNA, the CDR3 is TGTGCCAGCAGTGAATCGAAAGGGAACTATGGCTACACCTTC. The chain employs TRBV25-1 and TRBJ1-2; D is unclear. Looked up from germline, CDR1 is MGHDK and CDR2 is SYGVNS. Trimming removed 1 base at V and 2 bases at J, with 8 bases between. The CDR3 length is 14 residues.

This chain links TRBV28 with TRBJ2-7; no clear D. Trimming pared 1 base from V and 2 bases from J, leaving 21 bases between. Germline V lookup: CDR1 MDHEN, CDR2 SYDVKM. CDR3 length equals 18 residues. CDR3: CASSLYFGMVISTYEQYF. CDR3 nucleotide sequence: TGTGCCAGCAGTTTATATTTCGGTATGGTTATTTCTACCTACGAGCAGTACTTC.

This CDR3 is CACSGTLETQYF. CDR3 sequence (DNA): TGTGCCTGTAGCGGGACATTAGAGACCCAGTACTTC. The gene calls are TRBV30 and TRBJ2-5; 8 bases match TRBD2. CDR3 length: 12 amino acids. V gave up 6 bases and J gave up 4 bases; unmatched junction bases: 4. Germline CDR1 reads GTSNPN; CDR2 reads SVGIG (reference sequence).

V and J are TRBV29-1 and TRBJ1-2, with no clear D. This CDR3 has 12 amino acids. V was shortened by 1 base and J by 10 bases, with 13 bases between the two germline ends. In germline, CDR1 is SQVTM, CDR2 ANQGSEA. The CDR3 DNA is TGCAGCGTTGAAGTTACACGTCCCGACTACACCTTC. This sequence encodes CSVEVTRPDYTF.

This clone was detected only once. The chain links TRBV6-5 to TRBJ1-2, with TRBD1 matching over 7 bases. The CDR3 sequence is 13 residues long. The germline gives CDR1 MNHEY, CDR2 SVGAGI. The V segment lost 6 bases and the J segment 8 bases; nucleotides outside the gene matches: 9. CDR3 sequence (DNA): TGTGCCAGCAGGCACGACAGGGTCCGCGGCTACACCTTC. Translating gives CASRHDRVRGYTF.

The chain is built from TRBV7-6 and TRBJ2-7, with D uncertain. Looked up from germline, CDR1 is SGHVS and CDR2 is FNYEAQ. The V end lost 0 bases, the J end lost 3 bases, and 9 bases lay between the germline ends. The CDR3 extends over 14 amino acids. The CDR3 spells CASSLAAFGYEQYF. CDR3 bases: TGTGCCAGCAGCTTAGCGGCGTTTGGCTACGAGCAGTACTTC.

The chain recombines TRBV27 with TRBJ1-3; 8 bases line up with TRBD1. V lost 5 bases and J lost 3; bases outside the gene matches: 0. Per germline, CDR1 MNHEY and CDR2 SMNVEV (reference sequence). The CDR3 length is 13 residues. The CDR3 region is CASSTGGGNTIYF. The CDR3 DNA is TGTGCCAGCAGTACAGGGGGTGGAAACACCATATATTTT.

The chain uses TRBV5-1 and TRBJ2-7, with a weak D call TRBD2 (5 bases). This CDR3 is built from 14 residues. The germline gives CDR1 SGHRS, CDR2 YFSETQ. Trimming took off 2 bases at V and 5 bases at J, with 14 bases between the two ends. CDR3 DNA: TGCGCCAGCAGCTTAGGGAGTGGTATGGACGAGCAGTACTTC. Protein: CASSLGSGMDEQYF.

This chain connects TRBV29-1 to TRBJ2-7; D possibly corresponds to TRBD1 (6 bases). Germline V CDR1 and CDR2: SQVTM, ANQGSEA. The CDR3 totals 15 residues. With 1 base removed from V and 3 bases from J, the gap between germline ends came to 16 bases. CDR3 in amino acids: CSVEVYRVGNYEQYF. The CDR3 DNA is TGCAGCGTTGAAGTCTACAGGGTTGGAAACTACGAGCAGTACTTC.

The CDR3 region is CASSLGLWGVNEQYF. The CDR3 bases are TGTGCCAGCAGCTTAGGACTTTGGGGGGTCAACGAGCAGTACTTC. The chain recombines TRBV7-2 with TRBJ2-7, with a weak D call TRBD2 (6 bases). This CDR3 contains 15 residues. V lost 1 base, J lost 5 bases, and 15 bases lay in between. The germline V gene has CDR1 SGHTA and CDR2 FQGNSA.

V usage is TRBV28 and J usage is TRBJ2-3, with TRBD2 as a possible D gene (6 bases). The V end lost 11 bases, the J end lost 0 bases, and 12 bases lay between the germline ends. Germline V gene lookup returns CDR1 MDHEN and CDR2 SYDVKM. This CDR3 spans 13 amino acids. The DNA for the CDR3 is TGTGCCTGTTGTCTAGCGAGCACAGATACGCAGTATTTT. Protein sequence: CACCLASTDTQYF.

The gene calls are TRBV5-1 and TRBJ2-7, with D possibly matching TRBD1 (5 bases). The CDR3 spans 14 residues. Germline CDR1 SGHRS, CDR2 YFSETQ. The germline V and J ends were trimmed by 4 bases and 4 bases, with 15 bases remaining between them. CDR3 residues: CASSPQTTVYEQYF. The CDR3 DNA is TGCGCCAGCAGCCCCCAAACGACAGTATACGAGCAGTACTTC.

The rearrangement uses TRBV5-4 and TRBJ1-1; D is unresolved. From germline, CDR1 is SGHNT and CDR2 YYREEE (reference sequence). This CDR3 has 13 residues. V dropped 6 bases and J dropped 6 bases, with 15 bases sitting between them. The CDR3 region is CASNKAGGAEAFF. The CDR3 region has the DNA TGTGCCAGCAACAAGGCAGGTGGGGCTGAAGCTTTCTTT.

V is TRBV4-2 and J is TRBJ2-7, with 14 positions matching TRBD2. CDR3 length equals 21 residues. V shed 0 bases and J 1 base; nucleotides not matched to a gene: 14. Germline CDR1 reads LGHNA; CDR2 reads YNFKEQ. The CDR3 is CASSQDSEGGLAGVRSYEQYF. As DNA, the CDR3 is TGTGCCAGCAGCCAAGATAGCGAAGGGGGACTAGCGGGAGTACGTTCCTACGAGCAGTACTTC.

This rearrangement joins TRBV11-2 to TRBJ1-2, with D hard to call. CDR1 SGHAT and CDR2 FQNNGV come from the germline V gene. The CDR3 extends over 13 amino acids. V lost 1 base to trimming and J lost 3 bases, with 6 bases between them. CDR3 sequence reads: CASSLATDYGYTF. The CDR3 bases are TGTGCCAGCAGCTTAGCGACGGACTATGGCTACACCTTC.

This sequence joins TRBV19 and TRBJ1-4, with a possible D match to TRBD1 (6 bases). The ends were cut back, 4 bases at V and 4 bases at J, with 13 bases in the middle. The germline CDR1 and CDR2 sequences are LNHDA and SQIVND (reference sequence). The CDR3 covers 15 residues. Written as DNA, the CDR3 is TGTGCCAGTAGTACCTGGACAGCAGATAATGAAAAACTGTTTTTT. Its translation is CASSTWTADNEKLFF.

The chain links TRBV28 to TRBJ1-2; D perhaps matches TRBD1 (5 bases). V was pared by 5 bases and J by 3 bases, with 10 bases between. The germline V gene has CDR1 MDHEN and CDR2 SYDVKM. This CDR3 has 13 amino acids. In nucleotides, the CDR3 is TGTGCCAGCAGTCCAGACAGAGACTATGGCTACACCTTC. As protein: CASSPDRDYGYTF.

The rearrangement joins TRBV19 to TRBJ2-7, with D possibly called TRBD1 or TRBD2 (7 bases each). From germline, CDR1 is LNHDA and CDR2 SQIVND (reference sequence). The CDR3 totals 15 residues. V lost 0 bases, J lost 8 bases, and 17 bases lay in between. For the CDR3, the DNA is TGTGCCAGTAGTATAGACGGGGGGACAGACCTGAAGCAGTACTTC. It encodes CASSIDGGTDLKQYF.

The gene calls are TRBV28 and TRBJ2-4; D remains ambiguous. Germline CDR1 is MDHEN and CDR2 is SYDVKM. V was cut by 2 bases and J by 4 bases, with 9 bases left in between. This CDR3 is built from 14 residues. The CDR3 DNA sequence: TGTGCCAGCAGTTTAAACGACCCGAAAAACATTCAGTACTTC. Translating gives CASSLNDPKNIQYF.

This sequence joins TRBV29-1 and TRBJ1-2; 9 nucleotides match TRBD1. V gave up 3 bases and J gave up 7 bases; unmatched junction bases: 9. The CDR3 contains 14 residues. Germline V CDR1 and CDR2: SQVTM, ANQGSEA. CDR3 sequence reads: CSVEPRDRESGYTF. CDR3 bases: TGCAGCGTTGAGCCCAGGGACAGGGAGAGTGGCTACACCTTC.

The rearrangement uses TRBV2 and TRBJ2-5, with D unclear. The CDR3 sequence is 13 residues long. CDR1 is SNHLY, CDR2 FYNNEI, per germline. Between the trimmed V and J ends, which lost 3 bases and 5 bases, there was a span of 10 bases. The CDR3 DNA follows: TGTGCCAGCAGTGAGGATTTTGGGGAGACCCAGTACTTC. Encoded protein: CASSEDFGETQYF.

CDR3 bases: TGTGCCAGCAGTCCCGGCGGGCCCAATCAGCCCCAGCATTTT. Translating gives CASSPGGPNQPQHF. The chain carries TRBV27 and TRBJ1-5; no clear D. This CDR3 is built from 14 residues. Germline values: CDR1 MNHEY, CDR2 SMNVEV (reference sequence). Deletions cut 5 bases from V and 3 bases from J, with 11 bases between.

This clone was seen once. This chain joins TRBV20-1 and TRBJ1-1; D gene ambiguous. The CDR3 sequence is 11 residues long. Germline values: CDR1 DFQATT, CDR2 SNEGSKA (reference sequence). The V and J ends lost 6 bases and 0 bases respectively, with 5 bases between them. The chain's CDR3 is CSALMNTEAFF. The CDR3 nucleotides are TGCAGTGCGCTTATGAACACTGAAGCTTTCTTT.

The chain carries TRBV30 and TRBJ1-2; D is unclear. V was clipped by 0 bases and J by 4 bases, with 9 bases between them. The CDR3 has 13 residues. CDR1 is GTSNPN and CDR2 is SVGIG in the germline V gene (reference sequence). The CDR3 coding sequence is TGTGCCTGGAGTGTACTCAGCCTCTATGGCTACACCTTC. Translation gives CAWSVLSLYGYTF.

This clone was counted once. The CDR3 DNA is TGCAGCGTTCGAGGGAGTCTTTACGAGCAGTACTTC. Its translation: CSVRGSLYEQYF. The chain links TRBV29-1 to TRBJ2-7; tentatively, D is TRBD2 (5 bases). Germline values: CDR1 SQVTM, CDR2 ANQGSEA. With 5 bases removed from V and 4 bases from J, the gap between germline ends came to 12 bases. The CDR3 spans 12 residues.

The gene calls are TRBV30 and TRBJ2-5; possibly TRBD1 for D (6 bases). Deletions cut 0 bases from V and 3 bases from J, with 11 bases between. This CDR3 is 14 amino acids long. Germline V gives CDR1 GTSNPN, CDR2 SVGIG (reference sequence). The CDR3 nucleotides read TGTGCCTGGAGTGTACGTAACAGGGAAGAGACCCAGTACTTC. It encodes CAWSVRNREETQYF.

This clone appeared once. CDR3 sequence reads: CASSHGHATGELFF. DNA of the CDR3: TGCGCCAGCAGCCACGGACATGCGACCGGGGAGCTGTTTTTT. The rearrangement uses TRBV4-3 and TRBJ2-2; tentative D call: TRBD1 (5 bases). The CDR3 spans 14 residues. Germline CDR1 reads LGHNA; CDR2 reads YSLEER. V lost 3 bases and J 5 bases, leaving 10 bases between the germline ends.